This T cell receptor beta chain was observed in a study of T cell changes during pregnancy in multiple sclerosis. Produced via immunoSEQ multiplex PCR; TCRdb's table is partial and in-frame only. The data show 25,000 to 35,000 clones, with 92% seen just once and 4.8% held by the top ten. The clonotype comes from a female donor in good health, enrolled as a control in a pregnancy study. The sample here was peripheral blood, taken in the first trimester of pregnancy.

In DNA, the CDR3 is TGTGCCAGCAGCTTAGTCGGCGCGGGAGGGCCCAATGAGCAGTTCTTC. Its translation: CASSLVGAGGPNEQFF. The chain joins TRBV7-2 to TRBJ2-1, with 9 bases fitting TRBD2. The CDR3 extends over 16 amino acids. The germline CDR1 and CDR2 sequences are SGHTA and FQGNSA. Trimming took 1 base from V and 6 from J; bases not matched to a gene: 7.